This T cell receptor beta chain was found in a study of cytomegalovirus exposure and HLA in healthy donors. PCR involved 60 Vbeta and 13 Jbeta primers. Method: immunoSEQ multiplex PCR; TCRdb's copy keeps in-frame clones and lacks some. In the table there are approximately 110,000 clones, approximately 80% of which are singletons. Trimming cost V 3 bases and J 5 bases; bases outside gene matches: 9. The CDR3 contains 16 residues. Germline values: CDR1 SEHNR, CDR2 FQNEAQ (reference sequence). Material for sequencing was PBMCs. The receptor was isolated from a middle-aged man in good health and CMV-seronegative. The J gene is TRBJ1-2, the V gene TRBV7-9; 10 nucleotides match TRBD1. The CDR3 DNA sequence: TGTGCCAGCAGCTTCACCGGGACAGGGGAAGGATATGGCTACACCTTC. This gives the protein CASSFTGTGEGYGYTF.